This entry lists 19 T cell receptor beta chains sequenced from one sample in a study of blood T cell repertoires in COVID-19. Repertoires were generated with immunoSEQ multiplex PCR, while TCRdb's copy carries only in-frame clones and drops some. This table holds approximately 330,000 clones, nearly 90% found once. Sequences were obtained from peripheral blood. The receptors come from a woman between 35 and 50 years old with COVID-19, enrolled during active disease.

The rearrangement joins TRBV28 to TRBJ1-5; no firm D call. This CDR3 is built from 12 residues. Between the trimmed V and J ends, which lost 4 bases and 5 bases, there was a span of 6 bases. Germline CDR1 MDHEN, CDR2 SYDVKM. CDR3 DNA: TGTGCCAGCAGTTGGCAATATCAGCCCCAGCATTTT. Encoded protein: CASSWQYQPQHF. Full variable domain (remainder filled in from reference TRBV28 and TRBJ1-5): DVKVTQSSRYLVKRTGEKVFLECVQDMDHENMFWYRQDPGLGLRLIYFSYDVKMKEKGDIPEGYSVSREKKERFSLILESASTNQTSMYLCASSWQYQPQHFGDGTRLSIL.

The CDR3 DNA sequence: TGTGCCAGCAGTGCTAGTCCGAACACTGAAGCTTTCTTT. This encodes CASSASPNTEAFF. This chain uses TRBV12-3 or TRBV12-4 with TRBJ1-1; D unresolved. The ends were cut back, 5 bases at V and 1 base at J, with 8 bases in the middle. The length of the CDR3 is 13 residues.

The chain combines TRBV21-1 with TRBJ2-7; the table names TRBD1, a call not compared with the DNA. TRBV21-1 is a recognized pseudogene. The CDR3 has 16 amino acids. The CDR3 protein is CASSPRQSGRTYEQYF. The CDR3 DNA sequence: TGTGCCAGCAGCCCCCGACAGTCTGGCAGGACCTACGAGCAGTACTTC.

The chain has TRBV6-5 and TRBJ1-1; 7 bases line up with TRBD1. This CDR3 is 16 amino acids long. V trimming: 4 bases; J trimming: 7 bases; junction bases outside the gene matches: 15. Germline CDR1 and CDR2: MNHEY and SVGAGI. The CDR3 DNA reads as TGTGCCAGCAGTTCCGCCAGACAGGGAAGGGGCATTGAAGCTTTCTTT. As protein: CASSSARQGRGIEAFF.

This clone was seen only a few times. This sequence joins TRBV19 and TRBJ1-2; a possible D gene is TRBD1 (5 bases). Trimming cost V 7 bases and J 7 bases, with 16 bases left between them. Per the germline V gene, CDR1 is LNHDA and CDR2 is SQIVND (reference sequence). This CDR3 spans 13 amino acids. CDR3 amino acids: CASTLFPQGGYTF. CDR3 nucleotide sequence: TGTGCCAGTACCCTTTTCCCGCAGGGTGGCTACACCTTC.

The CDR3 here is CASGQGSNYGYTF. CDR3 nucleotides: TGTGCCAGTGGGCAGGGTTCTAACTATGGCTACACCTTC. The chain employs TRBV6-5 and TRBJ1-2; maybe TRBD1 (5 bases). The ends were cut back, 9 bases at V and 0 bases at J, with 11 bases in the middle. CDR1 and CDR2 from the germline V gene are MNHEY and SVGAGI. The CDR3 sequence is 13 residues long.

The CDR3 DNA reads TGTGCCAGCTCACCCAACAGAGATACGCAGTATTTT. Translation: CASSPNRDTQYF. This chain links TRBV18 with TRBJ2-3; no definite D call. The CDR3 sequence is 12 residues long. The germline V and J ends were trimmed by 3 bases and 5 bases, with 6 bases remaining between them. Germline assignment: CDR1 KGHSH and CDR2 LQKENI.

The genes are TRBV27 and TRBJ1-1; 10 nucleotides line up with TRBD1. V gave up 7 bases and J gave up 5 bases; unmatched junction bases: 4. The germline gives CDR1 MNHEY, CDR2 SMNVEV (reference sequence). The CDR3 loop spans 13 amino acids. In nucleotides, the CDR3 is TGTGCCAGCAAGCGACAGGGGGCAACTGAAGCTTTCTTT. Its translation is CASKRQGATEAFF.

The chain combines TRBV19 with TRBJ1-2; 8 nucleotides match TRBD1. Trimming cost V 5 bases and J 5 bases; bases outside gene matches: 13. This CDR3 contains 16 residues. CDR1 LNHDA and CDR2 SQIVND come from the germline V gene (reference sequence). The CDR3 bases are TGTGCCAGTAGTGCCCTCCCCGGGACAGGCGGATATGGCTACACCTTC. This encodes CASSALPGTGGYGYTF.

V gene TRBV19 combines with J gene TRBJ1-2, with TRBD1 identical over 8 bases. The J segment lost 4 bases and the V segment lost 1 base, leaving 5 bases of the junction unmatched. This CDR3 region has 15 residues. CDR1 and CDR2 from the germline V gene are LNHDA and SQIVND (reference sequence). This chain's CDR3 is CASSIGDRNSYGYTF. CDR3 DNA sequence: TGTGCCAGTAGTATAGGGGACAGGAACTCCTATGGCTACACCTTC.

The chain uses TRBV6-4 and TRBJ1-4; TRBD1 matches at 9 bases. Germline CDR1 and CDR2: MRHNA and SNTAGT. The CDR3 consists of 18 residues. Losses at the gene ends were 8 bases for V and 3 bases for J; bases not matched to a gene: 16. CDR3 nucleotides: TGTGCCAGCGAGTCTGGTACAGGGGGCTGTTTGGCTAATGAAAAACTGTTTTTT. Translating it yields CASESGTGGCLANEKLFF.

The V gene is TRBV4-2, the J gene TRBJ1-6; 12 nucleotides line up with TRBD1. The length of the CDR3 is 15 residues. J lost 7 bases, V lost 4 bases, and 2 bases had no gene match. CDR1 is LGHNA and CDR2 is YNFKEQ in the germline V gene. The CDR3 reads CASSRDRGPNSPLHF. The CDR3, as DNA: TGTGCCAGCAGCCGGGACAGGGGGCCAAATTCACCCCTCCACTTT.

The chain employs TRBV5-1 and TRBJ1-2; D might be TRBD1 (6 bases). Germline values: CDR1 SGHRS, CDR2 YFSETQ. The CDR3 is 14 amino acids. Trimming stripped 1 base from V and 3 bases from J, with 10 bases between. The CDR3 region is CASSLMGQDYGYTF. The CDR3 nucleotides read TGCGCCAGCAGCTTGATGGGACAAGACTATGGCTACACCTTC.

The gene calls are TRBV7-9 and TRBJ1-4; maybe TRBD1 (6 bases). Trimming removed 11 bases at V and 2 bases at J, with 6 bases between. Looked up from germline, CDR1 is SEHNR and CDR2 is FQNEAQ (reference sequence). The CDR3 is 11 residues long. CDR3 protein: CAGGTNEKLFF. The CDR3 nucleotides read TGTGCCGGGGGCACTAATGAAAAACTGTTTTTT.

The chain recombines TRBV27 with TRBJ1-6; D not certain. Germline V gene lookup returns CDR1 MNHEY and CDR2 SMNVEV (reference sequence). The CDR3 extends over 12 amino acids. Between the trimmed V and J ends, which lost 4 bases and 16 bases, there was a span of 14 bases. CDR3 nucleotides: TGTGCCAGCAGTTCCATGCTGGGCTCTCTCCACTTT. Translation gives CASSSMLGSLHF.

The CDR3 DNA reads TGTGCCAGCAGCTTAGCGTTCCGCGGGAGTTCAGCCTACAATGAGCAGTTCTTC. The encoded protein is CASSLAFRGSSAYNEQFF. This sequence joins TRBV7-2 and TRBJ2-1; 7 bases map to TRBD2. CDR1 is SGHTA and CDR2 is FQGNSA in the germline V gene. This CDR3 contains 18 residues. V lost 0 bases, J lost 2 bases, and 10 bases stayed unmatched. Together with reference TRBV7-2 and TRBJ2-1, the CDR3 gives the full variable domain: GAGVSQSPSNKVTEKGKDVELRCDPISGHTALYWYRQSLGQGLEFLIYFQGNSAPDKSGLPSDRFSAERTGGSVSTLTIQRTQQEDSAVYLCASSLAFRGSSAYNEQFFGPGTRLTVL.

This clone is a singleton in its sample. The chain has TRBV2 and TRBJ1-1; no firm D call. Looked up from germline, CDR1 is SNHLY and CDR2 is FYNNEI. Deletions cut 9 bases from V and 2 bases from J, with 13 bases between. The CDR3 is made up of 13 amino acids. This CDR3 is CASTLGLNTEAFF. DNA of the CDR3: TGTGCCAGTACTCTGGGCCTCAACACTGAAGCTTTCTTT. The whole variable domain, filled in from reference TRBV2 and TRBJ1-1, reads EPEVTQTPSHQVTQMGQEVILRCVPISNHLYFYWYRQILGQKVEFLVSFYNNEISEKSEIFDDQFSVERPDGSNFTLKIRSTKLEDSAMYFCASTLGLNTEAFFGQGTRLTVV.

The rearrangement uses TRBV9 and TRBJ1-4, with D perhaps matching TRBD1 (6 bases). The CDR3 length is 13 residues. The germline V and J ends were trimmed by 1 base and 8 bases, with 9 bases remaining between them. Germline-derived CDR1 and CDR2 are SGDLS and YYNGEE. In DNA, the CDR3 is TGTGCCAGCAGCGTACGACAGGACGAAAAACTGTTTTTT. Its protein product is CASSVRQDEKLFF.

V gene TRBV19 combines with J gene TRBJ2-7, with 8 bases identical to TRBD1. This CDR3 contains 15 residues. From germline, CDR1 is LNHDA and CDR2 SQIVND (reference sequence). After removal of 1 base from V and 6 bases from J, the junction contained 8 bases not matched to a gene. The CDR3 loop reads CASSIGRTGFGEQYF. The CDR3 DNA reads TGTGCCAGTAGTATAGGGCGGACAGGGTTTGGCGAGCAGTACTTC.